The TCR beta chain described here comes from a study of blood T cell repertoires in COVID-19. Clones were read by immunoSEQ multiplex PCR, and TCRdb kept only the in-frame ones, dropping some. Here the sample spans about 200,000 clones, around 88% being singletons. V was trimmed by 4 bases and J by 0 bases, leaving 15 bases between them. Germline lookup yields CDR1 KGHSH and CDR2 LQKENI. The CDR3 runs 16 residues. V is TRBV18 and J is TRBJ1-1; D might be TRBD1 (6 bases). The source of this sequence is a woman in her 30s who had been exposed to COVID-19. Sequencing input: PBMCs or T cells enriched from blood (not recorded which). This CDR3 reads CASSLNPDRMNTEAFF. Here the CDR3 DNA reads TGTGCCAGCTCACTAAACCCGGACAGAATGAACACTGAAGCTTTCTTT.